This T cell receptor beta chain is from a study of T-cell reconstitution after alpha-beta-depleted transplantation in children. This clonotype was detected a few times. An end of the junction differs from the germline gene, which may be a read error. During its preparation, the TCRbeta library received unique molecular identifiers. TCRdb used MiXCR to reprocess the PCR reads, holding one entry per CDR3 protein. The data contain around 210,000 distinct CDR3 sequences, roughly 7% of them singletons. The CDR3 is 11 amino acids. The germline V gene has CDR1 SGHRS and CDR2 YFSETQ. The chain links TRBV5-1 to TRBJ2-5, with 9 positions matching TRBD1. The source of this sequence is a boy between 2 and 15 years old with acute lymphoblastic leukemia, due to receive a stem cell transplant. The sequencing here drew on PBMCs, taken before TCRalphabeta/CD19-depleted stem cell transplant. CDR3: CASSFKGTGTF. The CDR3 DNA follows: TGCGCCAGCAGCTTCAAAGGGACAGGGACCTTC. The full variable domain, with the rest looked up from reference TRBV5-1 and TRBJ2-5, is KAGVTQTPRYLIKTRGQQVTLSCSPISGHRSVSWYQQTPGQGLQFLFEYFSETQRNKGNFPGRFSGRQFSNSRSEMNVSTLELGDSALYLCASSFKGTGTFGPGTRLLVL.